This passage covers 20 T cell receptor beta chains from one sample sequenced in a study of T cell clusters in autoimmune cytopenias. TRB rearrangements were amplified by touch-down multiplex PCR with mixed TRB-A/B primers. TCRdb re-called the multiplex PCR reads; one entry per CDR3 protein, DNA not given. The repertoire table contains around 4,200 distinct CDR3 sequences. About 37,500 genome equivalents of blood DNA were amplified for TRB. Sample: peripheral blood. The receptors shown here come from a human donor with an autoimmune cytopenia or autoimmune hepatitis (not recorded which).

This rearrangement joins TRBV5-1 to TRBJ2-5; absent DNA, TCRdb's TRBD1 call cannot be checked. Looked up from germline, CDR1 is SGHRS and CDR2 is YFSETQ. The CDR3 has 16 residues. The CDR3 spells CASSSGTGGDQETQYF. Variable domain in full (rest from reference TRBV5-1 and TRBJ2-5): KAGVTQTPRYLIKTRGQQVTLSCSPISGHRSVSWYQQTPGQGLQFLFEYFSETQRNKGNFPGRFSGRQFSNSRSEMNVSTLELGDSALYLCASSSGTGGDQETQYFGPGTRLLVL.

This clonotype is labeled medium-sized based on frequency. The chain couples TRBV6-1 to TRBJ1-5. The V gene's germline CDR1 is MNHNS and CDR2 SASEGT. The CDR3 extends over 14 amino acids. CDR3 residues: CASTSQISNQPQHF.

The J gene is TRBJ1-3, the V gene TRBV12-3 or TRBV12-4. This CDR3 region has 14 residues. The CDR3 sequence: CASRPDSSGNTIYF.

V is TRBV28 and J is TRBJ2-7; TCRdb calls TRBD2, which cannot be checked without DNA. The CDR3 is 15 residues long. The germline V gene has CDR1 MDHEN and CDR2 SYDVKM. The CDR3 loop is CASSFAGVADYEQYF. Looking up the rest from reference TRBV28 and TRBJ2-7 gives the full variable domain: DVKVTQSSRYLVKRTGEKVFLECVQDMDHENMFWYRQDPGLGLRLIYFSYDVKMKEKGDIPEGYSVSREKKERFSLILESASTNQTSMYLCASSFAGVADYEQYFGPGTRLTVT.

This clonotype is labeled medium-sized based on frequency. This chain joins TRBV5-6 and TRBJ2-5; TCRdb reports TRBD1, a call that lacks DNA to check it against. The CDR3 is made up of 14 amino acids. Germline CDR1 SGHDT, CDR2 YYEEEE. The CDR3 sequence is CASAWDRGGETQYF. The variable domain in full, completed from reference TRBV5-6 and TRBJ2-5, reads DAGVTQSPTHLIKTRGQQVTLRCSPKSGHDTVSWYQQALGQGPQFIFQYYEEEERQRGNFPDRFSGHQFPNYSSELNVNALLLGDSALYLCASAWDRGGETQYFGPGTRLLVL.

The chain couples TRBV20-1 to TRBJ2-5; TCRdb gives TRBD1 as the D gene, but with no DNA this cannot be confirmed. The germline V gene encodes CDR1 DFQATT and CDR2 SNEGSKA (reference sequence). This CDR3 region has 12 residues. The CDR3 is CSARGRGETQYF.

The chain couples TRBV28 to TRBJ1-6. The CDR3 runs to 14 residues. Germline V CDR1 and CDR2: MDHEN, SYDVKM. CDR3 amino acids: CASNRGTPNSPLHF.

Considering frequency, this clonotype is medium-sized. The CDR3 loop reads CSARESGWDTEAFF. This chain joins TRBV20-1 and TRBJ1-1. CDR1 is DFQATT and CDR2 is SNEGSKA in the germline V gene (reference sequence). This CDR3 comprises 14 residues.

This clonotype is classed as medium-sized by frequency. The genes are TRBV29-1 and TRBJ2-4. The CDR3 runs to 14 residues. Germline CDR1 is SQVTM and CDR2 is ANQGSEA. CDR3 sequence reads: CSVLGGRGKNIQYF.

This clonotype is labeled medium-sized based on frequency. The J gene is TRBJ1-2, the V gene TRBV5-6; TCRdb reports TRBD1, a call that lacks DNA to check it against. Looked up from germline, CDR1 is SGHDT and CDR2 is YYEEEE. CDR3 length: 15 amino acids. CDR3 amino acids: CASSPTGRANYGYTF.

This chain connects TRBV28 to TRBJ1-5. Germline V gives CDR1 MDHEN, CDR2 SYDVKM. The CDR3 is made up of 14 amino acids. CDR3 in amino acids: CASSLTMGNQPQHF.

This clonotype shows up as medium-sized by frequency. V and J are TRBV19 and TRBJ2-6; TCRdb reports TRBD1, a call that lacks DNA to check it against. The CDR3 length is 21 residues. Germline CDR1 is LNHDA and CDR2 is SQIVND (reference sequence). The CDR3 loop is CASSIRGDRDVISSGANVLTF.

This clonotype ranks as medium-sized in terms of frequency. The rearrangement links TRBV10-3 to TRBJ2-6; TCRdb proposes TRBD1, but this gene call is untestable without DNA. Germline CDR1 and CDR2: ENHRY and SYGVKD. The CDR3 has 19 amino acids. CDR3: CAISESIRDRLSGANVLTF.

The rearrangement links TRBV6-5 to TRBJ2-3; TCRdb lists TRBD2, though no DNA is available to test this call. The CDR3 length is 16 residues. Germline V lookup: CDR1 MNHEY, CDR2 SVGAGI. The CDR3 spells CASSQGLATSADTQYF.

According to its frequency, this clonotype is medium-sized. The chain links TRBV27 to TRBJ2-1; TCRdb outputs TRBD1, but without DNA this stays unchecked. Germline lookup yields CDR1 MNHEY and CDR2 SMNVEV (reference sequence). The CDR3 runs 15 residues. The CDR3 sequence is CASSPLGDSYNEQFF.

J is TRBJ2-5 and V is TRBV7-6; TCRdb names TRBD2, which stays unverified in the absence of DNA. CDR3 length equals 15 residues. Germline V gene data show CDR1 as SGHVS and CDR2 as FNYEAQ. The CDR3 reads CASSFETSLESTQYF.

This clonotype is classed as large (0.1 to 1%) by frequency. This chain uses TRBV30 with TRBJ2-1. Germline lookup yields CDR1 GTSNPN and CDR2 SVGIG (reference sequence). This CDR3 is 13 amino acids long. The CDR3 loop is CAWSVSVLDEQFF.

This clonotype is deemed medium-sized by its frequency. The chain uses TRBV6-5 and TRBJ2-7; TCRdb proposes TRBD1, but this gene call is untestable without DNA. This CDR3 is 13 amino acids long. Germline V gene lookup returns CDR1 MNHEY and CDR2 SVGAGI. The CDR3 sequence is CASMSPGIYEQYF.

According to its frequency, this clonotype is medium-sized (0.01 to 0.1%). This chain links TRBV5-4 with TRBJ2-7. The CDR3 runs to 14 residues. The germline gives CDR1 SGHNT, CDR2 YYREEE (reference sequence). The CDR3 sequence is CASSLEGGFYEQYF. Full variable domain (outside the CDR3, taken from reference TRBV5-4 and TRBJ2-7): ETGVTQSPTHLIKTRGQQVTLRCSSQSGHNTVSWYQQALGQGPQFIFQYYREEENGRGNFPPRFSGLQFPNYSSELNVNALELDDSALYLCASSLEGGFYEQYFGPGTRLTVT.

CDR3 residues: CASILGTGLQETQYF. V is TRBV27 and J is TRBJ2-5; without DNA, the TCRdb call of TRBD1 cannot be checked. The CDR3 loop spans 15 amino acids. Germline V gene data show CDR1 as MNHEY and CDR2 as SMNVEV (reference sequence).